This note documents a single T cell receptor (beta chain) sequence. The antigen is undetermined. Only in-frame clones appear in the TCRdb table, and some are missing; sequencing was by immunoSEQ multiplex PCR. The sample has some 50,000 clones, roughly four fifths seen once. Losses at the gene ends were 6 bases for V and 1 base for J; bases not matched to a gene: 17. Germline CDR1 reads SQVTM; CDR2 reads ANQGSEA. The CDR3 runs to 17 residues. The data are from a study of vaccination effects on CD4 cells after COVID-19. Study-wide context: Samples came 142 and 148 days after COVID-19 diagnosis, before vaccination. For each well, two million PBMC were cultured with 8.5 to 10 IU/ml IL-2 and around 9 ug/ml peptides.

Culture proceeded for roughly ten days, and CD4+ T cells were then isolated. PCR confirmed that the person was infected with SARS-CoV-2 between March and December 2020. J is TRBJ1-2 and V is TRBV29-1, with 7 positions matching TRBD1. The sample consisted of CD4+ T cells from PBMCs cultured without peptide, taken before COVID-19 vaccination. The clonotype was recovered from a human donor who had a prior SARS-CoV-2 infection. CDR3 nucleotide sequence: TGCAGCGTCTCAGGGGGGACAGCGGGCAAATTTAACTATGGCTACACCTTC. Translation gives CSVSGGTAGKFNYGYTF.